This T cell receptor beta chain came from a study of CD8 T cells in ankylosing spondylitis. Study results and limitations: Ankylosing spondylitis blood appeared to be characterized by a TCR beta motif of 8 or 9 highly homologous variants.

A few counts support this clonotype. Its specificity is unknown. TCRdb passed the 5' RACE reads through MiXCR, listing each CDR3 protein once. This sample has just over 150,000 distinct CDR3 sequences, with about 18% found just once. The sample comprised blood, either unsorted or a sorted T cell fraction (not recorded which). The TCR was taken from a male donor with ankylosing spondylitis or in good health (not recorded which).

CDR3 amino acids: CASSLGWESSYNEQFF. CDR3 DNA sequence: TGTGCCAGCAGCTTGGGTTGGGAGAGCTCCTACAATGAGCAGTTCTTC. The chain uses TRBV11-3 and TRBJ2-1; TRBD2 is a possible D gene (5 bases). The germline V gene has CDR1 SGHNT and CDR2 YENEEA. The CDR3 contains 16 residues. The germline V and J ends were trimmed by 3 bases and 0 bases, with 12 bases remaining between them.